This T cell receptor (beta chain) was sequenced during a study of cytomegalovirus exposure and HLA in healthy donors. Overall study findings and caveats: Reports state that TCR beta sequences accurately predicted most subjects' HLA-A and HLA-B alleles.

About this clone itself: The target antigen is unknown.

Germline values: CDR1 SGHVS, CDR2 FNYEAQ. The V end lost 5 bases, the J end lost 0 bases, and 8 bases lay between the germline ends. The CDR3 is made up of 14 amino acids. Primers included in the PCR were 60 Vbeta and 13 Jbeta primers. Only in-frame clones appear in the TCRdb table, and some are missing; sequencing was by immunoSEQ multiplex PCR. Of 140,000 to 150,000 clones listed, 88% are singletons. The chain employs TRBV7-6 and TRBJ1-5; no clear D gene. This clonotype was obtained from a woman in her thirties or forties in good health and CMV-seronegative. The sequenced material came from PBMCs. CDR3 sequence: CASSPTGSNQPQHF. The CDR3 bases are TGTGCCAGCAGCCCGACTGGTAGCAATCAGCCCCAGCATTTT.